A selection of T cell receptor beta chains follows, all from one sample in a study of CD8 T cells in ankylosing spondylitis. TCRdb itself ran the 5' RACE reads through MiXCR, one entry per CDR3 protein. This table has 230,000 or so distinct CDR3 sequences, 20% to 30% appearing once. The sample consisted of blood, either unsorted or a sorted T cell fraction (not recorded which). The receptors come from a male donor with ankylosing spondylitis or in good health (not recorded which). The CDR3 runs from the conserved cysteine through the conserved F or W. The order of the fields is D gene, CDR3 length, J gene, clone size, V gene, CDR3 protein, CDR3 DNA. A D gene is named only where the DNA matches it firmly. Some rows mark clone size as missing; the rest say once, few, many or name a class of expanded clone.

>-|15|TRBJ2-3|-|TRBV20-1
CSGERGQLGTDTQYF
TGCAGTGGGGAGAGAGGCCAGCTGGGGACAGATACGCAGTATTTT
>-|15|TRBJ2-7|-|TRBV7-9
CASSPRGADTYEQYF
TGTGCCAGCAGTCCCCGGGGCGCGGATACCTACGAGCAGTACTTC
>-|17|TRBJ2-3|many|TRBV3-1
CASSQVPGLLSTDTQYF
TGTGCCAGCAGCCAAGTACCGGGACTTCTAAGCACAGATACGCAGTATTTT
>-|11|TRBJ2-7|-|TRBV29-1
CSVAPGDEQYF
TGCAGCGTTGCTCCCGGGGACGAGCAGTACTTC
>-|15|TRBJ2-7|-|TRBV5-1
CASSLLPGRDYEQYF
TGCGCCAGCAGCTTGCTACCGGGACGGGACTACGAGCAGTACTTC
>TRBD1|14|TRBJ2-3|many|TRBV10-3
CAISRDSSTDTQYF
TGTGCCATCAGCCGGGACAGTAGCACAGATACGCAGTATTTT
>-|13|TRBJ2-2|few|TRBV20-1
CSARGPRSGELFF
TGCAGTGCTAGAGGTCCCAGGTCCGGGGAGCTGTTTTTT
>-|14|TRBJ1-2|many|TRBV20-1
CSASPGATFYGYTF
TGCAGTGCGTCTCCAGGGGCAACCTTCTATGGCTACACCTTC
>TRBD2|14|TRBJ2-3|-|TRBV10-3
CASRTSGGSDTQYF
TGTGCCTCCAGGACTAGCGGGGGTTCAGATACGCAGTATTTT
>-|14|TRBJ2-4|-|TRBV6-1
CASSEALAKNIQYF
TGTGCCAGCAGTGAAGCGCTTGCCAAAAACATTCAGTACTTC
>TRBD1|14|TRBJ1-6|-|TRBV6-1
CASRWTGVNSPLHF
TGTGCCAGCAGATGGACAGGGGTTAATTCACCCCTCCACTTT
>-|14|TRBJ2-5|-|TRBV12-3/TRBV12-4
CASSLSTAPGTQYF
TGTGCCAGCAGCTTGTCCACGGCTCCCGGGACCCAGTACTTC
>TRBD2|18|TRBJ2-1|few|TRBV6-2/TRBV6-3
CASSYPLGLAGSYNEQFF
TGTGCCAGCAGTTACCCTCTCGGACTAGCGGGCTCCTACAATGAGCAGTTCTTC
>-|12|TRBJ2-5|-|TRBV20-1
CSVRTTQETQYF
TGCAGTGTAAGGACTACCCAAGAGACCCAGTACTTC
>TRBD2|16|TRBJ2-3|many|TRBV29-1
CSGTDRGLGASDTQYF
TGCAGCGGCACGGATCGGGGACTAGGCGCGTCAGATACGCAGTATTTT
>-|15|TRBJ1-2|few|TRBV2
CASRARRGPNYGYTF
TGTGCCAGCAGGGCTAGACGAGGGCCTAACTATGGCTACACCTTC
>-|14|TRBJ2-5|-|TRBV3-1
CASSRGLGGETQYF
TGTGCCAGCAGCCGGGGACTTGGCGGAGAGACCCAGTACTTC
>-|14|TRBJ1-4|-|TRBV7-9
CASSSGTKNEKLFF
TGTGCCAGCAGCTCCGGGACTAAAAATGAAAAACTGTTTTTT
>-|15|TRBJ2-5|few|TRBV20-1
CSARERGREWETQYF
TGCAGTGCTAGAGAGCGGGGCAGGGAGTGGGAGACCCAGTACTTC
>-|12|TRBJ2-1|-|TRBV10-3
CAISAGYSEQFF
TGTGCCATCAGTGCGGGGTATTCTGAGCAGTTCTTC
>-|14|TRBJ2-4|many|TRBV29-1
CSVETHYAKNIQYF
TGCAGCGTTGAAACCCATTATGCCAAAAACATTCAGTACTTC
>-|13|TRBJ2-7|-|TRBV20-1
CSASKDVDYEQYF
TGCAGTGCTTCCAAAGACGTGGACTACGAGCAGTACTTC
>TRBD2|19|TRBJ2-7|once|TRBV12-3/TRBV12-4
CALSLGARGLAGGLYEQYF
TGTGCCCTCAGTTTAGGCGCCAGAGGACTAGCGGGGGGGTTGTACGAGCAGTACTTC
>-|14|TRBJ2-3|-|TRBV12-3/TRBV12-4
CASSPREGTDTQYF
TGTGCCAGCAGCCCCCGCGAAGGCACAGATACGCAGTATTTT
>-|13|TRBJ2-7|few|TRBV20-1
CSAPRDLSYEQYF
TGCAGTGCTCCCCGGGACCTATCTTACGAGCAGTACTTC
>-|16|TRBJ1-5|-|TRBV20-1
CSASPHGWGNNQPQHF
TGCAGTGCTAGTCCCCATGGTTGGGGGAACAATCAGCCCCAGCATTTT
>TRBD1|16|TRBJ2-2|once|TRBV6-1
CASNPRTGIFTGELFF
TGTGCCAGCAACCCGAGGACAGGGATCTTCACCGGGGAGCTGTTTTTT
>TRBD1|18|TRBJ1-2|few|TRBV20-1
CSAREPGQGVLKAGGYTF
TGCAGTGCTAGGGAACCCGGACAGGGGGTTCTCAAGGCTGGTGGCTACACCTTC
>-|13|TRBJ2-2|few|TRBV29-1
CSVVGGQTGELFF
TGCAGCGTTGTGGGGGGTCAGACCGGGGAGCTGTTTTTT
>-|11|TRBJ2-3|-|TRBV5-6
CASTVGDTQYF
TGTGCCAGCACCGTCGGAGATACGCAGTATTTT
>-|16|TRBJ2-7|-|TRBV20-1
CSAREVGLPITYEQYF
TGCAGTGCTCGAGAGGTGGGCCTCCCGATCACCTACGAGCAGTACTTC